Given below is one TCR beta chain in context. Its antigen specificity is not known. No clone much larger than this one lies a single base away; base qualities are absent. The entry originates in a study of cytomegalovirus exposure and HLA in healthy donors (dated by TCRdb to about 2017). Turning to the overall study: According to a later analysis, the roughly 130 validation repertoires were produced on the same platform as the approximately 620 repertoires of the first cohort. A separate validation cohort of roughly 130 different subjects was used in addition to the roughly 700-subject first cohort. The study was designed to test whether signatures of past pathogen exposure could be identified by cataloging public T cell receptors. To predict cytomegalovirus infection status, the study combined high-throughput TCR immunosequencing, statistical association of individual TCRs with disease status, and machine learning.

Donors formed part of the validation cohort, which comprised over a hundred subjects and was distinct from the first cohort of some 700 subjects. Results and caveats for the whole study, not just this receptor: The classifier was reported to diagnose cytomegalovirus status with high specificity and sensitivity in both the original cohort and the validation cohort. In vitro tests confirmed that a few of the cytomegalovirus-associated TCR beta chains recognize cytomegalovirus antigens. In the study, around 150 TCR beta chains were listed as associated with cytomegalovirus. In a later analysis, TCRs clustered in the first cohort were found to also tend to co-occur in the 110 or so validation repertoires, with about 93% of cluster scores above 0. Most TCR sequences were observed very rarely across donors, whereas some public TCRs were present in many individuals. A later analysis had no HLA typing for the validation cohort, so co-occurrence there was scored across all 120 repertoires. It was suggested by the authors that the approach could potentially be generalized to other disease states and immunological phenotypes.

Cut back by 5 bases and 3 bases, the V and J ends lie 11 bases apart. As encoded in the germline V gene, CDR1 is SGHAT while CDR2 is FQNNGV. From the cysteine up to the phenylalanine, the CDR3 has a length of 13 residues. The CDR3 DNA has 39 bases and is translated from base 1. Receptor libraries were prepared by the immunoSEQ multiplex PCR assay. The published analysis was carried out like this. A statistical classification framework was built for diagnosing cytomegalovirus status from the catalog of TCR beta chain sequences. Not all clones reach the TCRdb copy of this immuneACCESS table, which keeps in-frame sequences only. Checked studies attribute under half of the gap to unresolved V genes and leave the rest unexplained. D and trimming were read from the DNA, whereas the V and J calls and clone size are those reported in that table. The sample has about 73,000 clones on record, 80% to 90% of them singletons. The ten largest clones add up to about 3.8% of the sample.

The sample was PBMCs. The clonotype originates from a woman under 30 in good health and CMV-seropositive. Recombination connected TRBV11-2 to TRBJ2-7, with a tentative D gene TRBD1 over 6 matching bases. The DNA sequence follows: TGTGCCAGCAGCATCCAACAGGGCTACGAGCAGTACTTC. It codes for CASSIQQGYEQYF.